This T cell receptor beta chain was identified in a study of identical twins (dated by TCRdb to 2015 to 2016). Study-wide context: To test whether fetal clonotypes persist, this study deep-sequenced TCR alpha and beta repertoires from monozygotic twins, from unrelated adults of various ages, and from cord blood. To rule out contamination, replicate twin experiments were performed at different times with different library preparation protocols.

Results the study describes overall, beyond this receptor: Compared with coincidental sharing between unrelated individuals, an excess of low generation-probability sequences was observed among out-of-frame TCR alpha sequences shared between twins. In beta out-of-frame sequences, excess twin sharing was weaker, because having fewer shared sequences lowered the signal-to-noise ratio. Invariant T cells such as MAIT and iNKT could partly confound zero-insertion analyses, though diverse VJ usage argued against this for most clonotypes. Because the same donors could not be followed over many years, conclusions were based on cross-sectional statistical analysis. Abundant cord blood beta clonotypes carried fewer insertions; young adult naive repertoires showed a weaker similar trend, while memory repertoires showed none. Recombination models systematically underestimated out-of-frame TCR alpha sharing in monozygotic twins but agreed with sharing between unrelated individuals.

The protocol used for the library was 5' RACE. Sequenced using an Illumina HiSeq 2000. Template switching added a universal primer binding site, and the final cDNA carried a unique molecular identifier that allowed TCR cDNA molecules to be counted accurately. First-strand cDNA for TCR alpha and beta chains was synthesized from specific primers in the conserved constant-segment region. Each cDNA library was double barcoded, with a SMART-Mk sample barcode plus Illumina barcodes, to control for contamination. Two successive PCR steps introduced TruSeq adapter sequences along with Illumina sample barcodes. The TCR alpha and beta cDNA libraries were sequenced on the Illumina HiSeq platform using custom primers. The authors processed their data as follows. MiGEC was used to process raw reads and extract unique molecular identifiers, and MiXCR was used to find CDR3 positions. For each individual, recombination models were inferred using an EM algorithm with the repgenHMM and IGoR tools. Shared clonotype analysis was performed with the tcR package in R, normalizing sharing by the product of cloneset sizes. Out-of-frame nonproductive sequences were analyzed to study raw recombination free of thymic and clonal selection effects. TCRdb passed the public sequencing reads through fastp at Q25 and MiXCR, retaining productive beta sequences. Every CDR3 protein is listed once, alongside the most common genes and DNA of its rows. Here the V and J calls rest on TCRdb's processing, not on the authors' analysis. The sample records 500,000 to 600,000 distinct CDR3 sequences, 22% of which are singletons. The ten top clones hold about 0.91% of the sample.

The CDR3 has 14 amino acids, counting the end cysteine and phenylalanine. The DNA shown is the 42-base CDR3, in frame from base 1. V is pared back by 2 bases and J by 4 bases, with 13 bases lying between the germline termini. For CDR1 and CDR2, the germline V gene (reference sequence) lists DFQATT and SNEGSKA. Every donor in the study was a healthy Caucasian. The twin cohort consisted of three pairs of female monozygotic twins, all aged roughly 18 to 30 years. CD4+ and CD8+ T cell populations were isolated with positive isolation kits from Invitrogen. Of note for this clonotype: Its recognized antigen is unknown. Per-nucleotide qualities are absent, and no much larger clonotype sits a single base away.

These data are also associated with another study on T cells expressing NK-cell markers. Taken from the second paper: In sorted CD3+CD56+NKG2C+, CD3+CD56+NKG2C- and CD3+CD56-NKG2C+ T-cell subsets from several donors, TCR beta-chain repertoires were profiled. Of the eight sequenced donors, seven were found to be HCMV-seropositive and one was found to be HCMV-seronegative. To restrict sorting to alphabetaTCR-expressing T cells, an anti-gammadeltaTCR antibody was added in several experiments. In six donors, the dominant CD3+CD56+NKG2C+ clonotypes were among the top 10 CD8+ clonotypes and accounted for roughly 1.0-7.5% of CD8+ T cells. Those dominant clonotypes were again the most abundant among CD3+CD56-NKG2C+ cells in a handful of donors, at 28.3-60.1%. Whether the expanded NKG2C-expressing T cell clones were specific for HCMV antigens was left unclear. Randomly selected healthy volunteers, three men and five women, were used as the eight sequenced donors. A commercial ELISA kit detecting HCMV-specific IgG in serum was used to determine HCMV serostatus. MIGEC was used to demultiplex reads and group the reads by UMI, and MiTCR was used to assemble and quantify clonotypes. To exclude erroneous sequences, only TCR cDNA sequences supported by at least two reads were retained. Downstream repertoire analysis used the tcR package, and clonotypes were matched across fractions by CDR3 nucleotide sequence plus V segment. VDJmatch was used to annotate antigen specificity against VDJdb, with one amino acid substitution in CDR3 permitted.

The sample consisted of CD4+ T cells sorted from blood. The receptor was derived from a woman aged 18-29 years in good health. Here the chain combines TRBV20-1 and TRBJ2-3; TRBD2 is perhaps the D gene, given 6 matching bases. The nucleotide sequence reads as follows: TGCAGTGCTAGAACTAGCCGATACGCAGATACGCAGTATTTT. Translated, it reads CSARTSRYADTQYF.